What follows is one T cell receptor (beta chain) and its context. Its target is not known. The data stem from a study of cytomegalovirus exposure and HLA in healthy donors. Study-wide results and limits: Association with HLA alleles at 0.05 false discovery rate was found for approximately 18,000 TCR beta sequences in a later analysis.

The CDR3 contains 15 residues. CDR1 is LGHNA, CDR2 YSLEER, per germline. Trimming took off 3 bases at V and 8 bases at J, with 19 bases between the two ends. A multiplex PCR was run with 60 Vbeta primers and 13 Jbeta primers. Using immunoSEQ multiplex PCR, the repertoire was profiled, and TCRdb retains in-frame clones only, with some absent. The table records a few hundred thousand clones, 70% to 90% of them present only once. Sequenced material: PBMCs. The sequence was obtained from a man aged 30 to 39 in good health and CMV-seronegative. The rearrangement links TRBV4-3 to TRBJ1-2; perhaps TRBD1 as D (5 bases). CDR3 sequence reads: CASSHPPGGAGGYTF. The CDR3 DNA follows: TGCGCCAGCAGCCATCCTCCCGGGGGAGCCGGGGGCTACACCTTC.